This is a list of T cell receptor beta chains from one sample in a study of blood T cell repertoires in COVID-19. Profiling relied on immunoSEQ multiplex PCR, and the TCRdb table lists in-frame clones only, not all of them. The table shows over 100,000 clones, with approximately 74% occurring only once. Sequences were obtained from peripheral blood. Receptors originate from a woman aged 70-85 years with acute or convalescent COVID-19. CDR3s include the opening cysteine and the closing phenylalanine or tryptophan. The D gene is left open where the match is weak. Clone sizes are given selectively: once, few, many, or a class where the clone is expanded.

CDR3	DNA	size	D	V	J
CASSVMASNEQFF	TGTGCCAGCAGCGTAATGGCCAGCAATGAGCAGTTCTTC	-	-	TRBV5-6	TRBJ2-1
CASSQGAGGGQPQHF	TGCGCCAGCAGCCAAGGAGCAGGGGGCGGTCAGCCCCAGCATTTT	once	TRBD1	TRBV4-1	TRBJ1-5
CAISGDRGSYEQYF	TGTGCCATCAGTGGGGACAGGGGGTCCTACGAGCAGTACTTC	-	TRBD1	TRBV10-3	TRBJ2-7
CAWGGLAHSYNEQFF	TGTGCCTGGGGCGGCCTAGCACACTCCTACAATGAGCAGTTCTTC	-	-	TRBV30	TRBJ2-1
CASSADSAGANVLTF	TGCGCCAGCAGCGCCGACAGTGCTGGGGCCAACGTCCTGACTTTC	-	-	TRBV5-1	TRBJ2-6
CASTPSGTGDYEQYF	TGTGCCAGCACCCCTAGCGGAACAGGCGACTACGAGCAGTACTTC	-	TRBD2	TRBV28	TRBJ2-7
CAISFSGGSTDTQYF	TGTGCCATCAGCTTTAGCGGGGGAAGCACAGATACGCAGTATTTT	-	TRBD2	TRBV10-3	TRBJ2-3
CASSVAPLVTAGELFF	TGTGCCAGCAGCGTAGCCCCACTAGTGACGGCCGGGGAGCTGTTTTTT	-	-	TRBV9	TRBJ2-2
CASSGNQGANEKLFF	TGCGCCAGCAGCGGGAATCAGGGGGCAAATGAAAAACTGTTTTTT	-	TRBD1	TRBV5-1	TRBJ1-4
CASSIRDRPTDTQYF	TGTGCCAGTAGTATTAGGGACAGGCCCACAGATACGCAGTATTTT	-	TRBD1	TRBV19	TRBJ2-3
CASSASGGSYEQYF	TGCGCCAGCAGTGCCAGCGGGGGATCCTACGAGCAGTACTTC	-	TRBD2	TRBV10-2	TRBJ2-7
CASSERYEQYF	TGTGCCAGCAGTGAGAGGTACGAGCAGTACTTC	few	-	TRBV2	TRBJ2-7
CASSQGLQHGYTF	TGTGCCAGCAGTCAGGGACTGCAACATGGCTACACCTTC	-	-	TRBV2	TRBJ1-2
CASSLRNTIYF	TGTGCCAGTAGTCTAAGAAACACCATATATTTT	-	-	TRBV19	TRBJ1-3
CASSPPGGNQPQHF	TGTGCCAGCTCACCCCCGGGGGGCAATCAGCCCCAGCATTTT	-	-	TRBV18	TRBJ1-5
CASRAPGQGRSPLHF	TGTGCCAGCAGGGCTCCGGGACAGGGGCGATCACCCCTCCACTTT	-	TRBD1	TRBV28	TRBJ1-6
CASSVYRENTEAFF	TGTGCCAGTAGTGTTTACAGAGAGAACACTGAAGCTTTCTTT	-	-	TRBV19	TRBJ1-1
CASRSEATGANVLTF	TGTGCCAGCAGGTCAGAGGCAACTGGGGCCAACGTCCTGACTTTC	-	-	TRBV2	TRBJ2-6
CASSRWTSGGNEQFF	TGTGCCAGCAGCCGATGGACTAGCGGGGGGAATGAGCAGTTCTTC	-	TRBD2	TRBV27	TRBJ2-1
CASSQVGGYTDTQYF	TGTGCCAGCAGCCAAGTGGGGGGATACACAGATACGCAGTATTTT	-	-	TRBV14	TRBJ2-3
CASSLAFSTDTQYF	TGTGCCAGCAGCTTAGCGTTTTCAACAGATACGCAGTATTTT	-	-	TRBV7-2	TRBJ2-3
CASSQGPGNEQFF	TGTGCCAGCAGCCAGGGCCCGGGCAATGAGCAGTTCTTC	-	-	TRBV9	TRBJ2-1
CASSRGGRYEQYF	TGTGCCAGCAGTCGAGGGGGCCGCTACGAGCAGTACTTC	-	TRBD1	TRBV6-2/TRBV6-3	TRBJ2-7
CASSPGQLSGNTIYF	TGTGCCAGCTCACCGGGACAGCTCTCTGGAAACACCATATATTTT	once	TRBD1	TRBV18	TRBJ1-3
CASSLAQRQGADTQYF	TGCGCCAGCAGCTTGGCTCAGAGACAGGGGGCAGATACGCAGTATTTT	-	TRBD1	TRBV5-1	TRBJ2-3
CASSMGQGGSPLHF	TGTGCCAGTAGTATGGGGCAGGGGGGTTCACCCCTCCACTTT	-	TRBD1	TRBV19	TRBJ1-6
CATSDTRTGSRTQYF	TGTGCCACCAGTGACACTCGGACAGGCTCGAGGACCCAGTACTTC	-	TRBD1	TRBV24-1	TRBJ2-5
CASSWGGDQPQHF	TGTGCCAGCAGTTGGGGGGGGGATCAGCCCCAGCATTTT	-	-	TRBV28	TRBJ1-5
CASSIDVTGGEVVSTDTQYF	TGTGCCAGTAGTATAGATGTCACAGGGGGCGAGGTCGTCAGCACAGATACGCAGTATTTT	-	TRBD1	TRBV19	TRBJ2-3